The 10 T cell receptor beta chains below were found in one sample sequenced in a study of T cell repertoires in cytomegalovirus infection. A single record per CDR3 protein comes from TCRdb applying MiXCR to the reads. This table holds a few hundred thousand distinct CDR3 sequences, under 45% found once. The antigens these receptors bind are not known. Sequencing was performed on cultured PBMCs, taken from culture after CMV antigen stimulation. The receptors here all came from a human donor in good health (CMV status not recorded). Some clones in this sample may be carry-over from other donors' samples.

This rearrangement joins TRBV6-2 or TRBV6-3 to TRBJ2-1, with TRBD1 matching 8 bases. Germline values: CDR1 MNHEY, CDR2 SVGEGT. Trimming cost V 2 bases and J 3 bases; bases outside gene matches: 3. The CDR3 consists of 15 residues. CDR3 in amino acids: CASSYIGQGYNEQFF. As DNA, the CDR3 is TGTGCCAGCAGTTACATCGGACAGGGCTACAATGAGCAGTTCTTC.

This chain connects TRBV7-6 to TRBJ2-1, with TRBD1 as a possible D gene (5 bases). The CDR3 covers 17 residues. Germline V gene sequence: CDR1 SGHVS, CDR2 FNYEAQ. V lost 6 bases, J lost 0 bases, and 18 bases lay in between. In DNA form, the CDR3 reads TGTGCCAGCAGTCAAAGGGGTCCCTCGGGCTCCTACAATGAGCAGTTCTTC. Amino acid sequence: CASSQRGPSGSYNEQFF.

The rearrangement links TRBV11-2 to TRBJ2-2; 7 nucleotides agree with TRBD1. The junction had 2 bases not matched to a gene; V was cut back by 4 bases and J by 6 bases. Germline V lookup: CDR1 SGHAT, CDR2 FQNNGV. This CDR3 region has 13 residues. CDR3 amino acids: CASSSDRAGELFF. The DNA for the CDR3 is TGTGCCAGCAGCTCTGACAGGGCCGGGGAGCTGTTTTTT. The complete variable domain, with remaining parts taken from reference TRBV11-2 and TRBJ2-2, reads EAGVAQSPRYKIIEKRQSVAFWCNPISGHATLYWYQQILGQGPKLLIQFQNNGVVDDSQLPKDRFSAERLKGVDSTLKIQPAKLEDSAVYLCASSSDRAGELFFGEGSRLTVL.

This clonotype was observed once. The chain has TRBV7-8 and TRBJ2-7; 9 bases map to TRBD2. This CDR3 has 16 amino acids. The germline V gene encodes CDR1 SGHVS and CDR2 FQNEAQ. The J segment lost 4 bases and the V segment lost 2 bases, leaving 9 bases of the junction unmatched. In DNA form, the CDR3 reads TGTGCCAGCAGCTTAAACTCGGCGGGGGGGCCGTACGAGCAGTACTTC. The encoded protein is CASSLNSAGGPYEQYF.

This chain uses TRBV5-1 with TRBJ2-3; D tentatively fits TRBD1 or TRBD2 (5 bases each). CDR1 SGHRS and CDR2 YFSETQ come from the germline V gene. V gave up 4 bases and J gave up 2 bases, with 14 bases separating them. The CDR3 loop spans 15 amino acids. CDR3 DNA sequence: TGCGCCAGCAGCCTAAGGGACGTCACCACAGATACGCAGTATTTT. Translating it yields CASSLRDVTTDTQYF.

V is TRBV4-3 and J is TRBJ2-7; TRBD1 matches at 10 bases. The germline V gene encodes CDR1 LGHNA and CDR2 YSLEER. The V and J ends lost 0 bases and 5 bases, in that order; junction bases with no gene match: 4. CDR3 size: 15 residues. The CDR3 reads CASSQEGTGADEQYF. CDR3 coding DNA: TGCGCCAGCAGCCAAGAAGGGACAGGGGCGGACGAGCAGTACTTC.

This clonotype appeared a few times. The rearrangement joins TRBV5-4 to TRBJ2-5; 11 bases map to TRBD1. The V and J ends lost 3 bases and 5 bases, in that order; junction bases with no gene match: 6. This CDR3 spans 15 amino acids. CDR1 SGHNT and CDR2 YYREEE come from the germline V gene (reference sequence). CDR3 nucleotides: TGTGCCAGCAGCTGGACAGGGGGCGGGGTGGAGACCCAGTACTTC. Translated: CASSWTGGGVETQYF.

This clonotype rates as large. CDR3 in DNA: TGTGCCAGCAGTTTGGGGTCGGCGGGCAATGAGCAGTTCTTC. This encodes CASSLGSAGNEQFF. The chain uses TRBV27 and TRBJ2-1; maybe TRBD2 (5 bases). CDR1 and CDR2 (germline): MNHEY, SMNVEV (reference sequence). The CDR3 totals 14 residues. Trimming removed 3 bases at V and 6 bases at J, with 12 bases between.

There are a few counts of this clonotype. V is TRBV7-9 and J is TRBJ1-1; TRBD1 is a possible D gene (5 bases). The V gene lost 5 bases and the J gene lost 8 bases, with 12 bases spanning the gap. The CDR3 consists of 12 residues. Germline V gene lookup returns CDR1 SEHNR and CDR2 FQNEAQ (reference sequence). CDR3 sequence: CASSPGPKEAFF. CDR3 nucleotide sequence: TGTGCCAGCAGCCCGGGACCCAAAGAAGCTTTCTTT.

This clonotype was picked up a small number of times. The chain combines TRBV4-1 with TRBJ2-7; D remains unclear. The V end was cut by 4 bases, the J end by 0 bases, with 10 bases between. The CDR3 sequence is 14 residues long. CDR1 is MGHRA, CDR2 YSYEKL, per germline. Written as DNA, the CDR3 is TGCGCCAGCAGCCCTGGACCCATCTCCTACGAGCAGTACTTC. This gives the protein CASSPGPISYEQYF.